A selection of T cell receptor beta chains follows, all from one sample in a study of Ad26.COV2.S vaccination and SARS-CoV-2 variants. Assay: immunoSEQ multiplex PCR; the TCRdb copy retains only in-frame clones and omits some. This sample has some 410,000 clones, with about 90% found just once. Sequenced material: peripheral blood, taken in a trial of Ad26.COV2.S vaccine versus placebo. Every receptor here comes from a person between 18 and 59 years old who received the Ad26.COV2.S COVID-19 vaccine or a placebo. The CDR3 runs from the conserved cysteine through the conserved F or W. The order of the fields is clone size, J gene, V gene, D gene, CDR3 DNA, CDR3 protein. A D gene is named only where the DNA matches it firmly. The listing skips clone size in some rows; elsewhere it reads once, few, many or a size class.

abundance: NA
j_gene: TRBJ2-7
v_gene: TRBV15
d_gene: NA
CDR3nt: TGTGCCACCAGCAGAGGAGGGGGACAATTTTTATCCTACGAGCAGTACTTC
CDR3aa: CATSRGGGQFLSYEQYF

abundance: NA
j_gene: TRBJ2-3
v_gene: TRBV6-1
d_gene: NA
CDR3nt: TGTGCCAGCAGTGAAATGAGCGACAGAGATACGCAGTATTTT
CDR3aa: CASSEMSDRDTQYF

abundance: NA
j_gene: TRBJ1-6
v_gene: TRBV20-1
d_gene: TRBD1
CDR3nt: TGCAGTGCTAGTCGACAGGGGCTAAATTCACCCCTCCACTTT
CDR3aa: CSASRQGLNSPLHF

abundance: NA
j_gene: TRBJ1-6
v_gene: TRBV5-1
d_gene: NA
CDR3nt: TGCGCCAGCAGCTCCCTGGGGGGGCCAGCAAATTCACCCCTCCACTTT
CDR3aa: CASSSLGGPANSPLHF

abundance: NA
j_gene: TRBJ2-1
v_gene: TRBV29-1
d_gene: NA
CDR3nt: TGCAGCGTTGAGGGACTCGAGGGCTCCTACAATGAGCAGTTCTTC
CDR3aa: CSVEGLEGSYNEQFF

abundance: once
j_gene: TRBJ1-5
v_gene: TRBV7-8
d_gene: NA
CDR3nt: TGTGCCAGCAGCTTAGTCCCGGGGCATCAGCCCCAGCATTTT
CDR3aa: CASSLVPGHQPQHF

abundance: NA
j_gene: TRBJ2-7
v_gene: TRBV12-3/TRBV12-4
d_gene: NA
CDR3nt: TGTGCCAGCAGTCCGGGACTGCCTTACGAGCAGTACTTC
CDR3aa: CASSPGLPYEQYF

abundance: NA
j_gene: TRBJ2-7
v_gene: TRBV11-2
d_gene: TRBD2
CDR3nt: TGTGCCAGCAGCTTAGTTTCGGGAGGACTGAGCTACGAGCAGTACTTC
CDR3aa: CASSLVSGGLSYEQYF

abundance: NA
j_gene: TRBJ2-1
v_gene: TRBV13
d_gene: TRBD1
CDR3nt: TGTGCCAGCAGCGCAGGACAGGGGAATGAGCAGTTCTTC
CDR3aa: CASSAGQGNEQFF

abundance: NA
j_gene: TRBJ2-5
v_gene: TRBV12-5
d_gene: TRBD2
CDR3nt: TGTGCTAGTGGTTTAGGTAGCGGGGGTCAAGAGACCCAGTACTTC
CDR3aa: CASGLGSGGQETQYF

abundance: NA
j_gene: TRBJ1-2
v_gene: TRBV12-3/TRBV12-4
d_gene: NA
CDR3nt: TGTGCCAGCAGTTGGCTTAACTATGGCTACACCTTC
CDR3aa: CASSWLNYGYTF

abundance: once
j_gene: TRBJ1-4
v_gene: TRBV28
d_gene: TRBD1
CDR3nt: TGTGCCAGCAGTTTCACCGTCCGGGACAGAACTAATGAAAAACTGTTTTTT
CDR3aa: CASSFTVRDRTNEKLFF

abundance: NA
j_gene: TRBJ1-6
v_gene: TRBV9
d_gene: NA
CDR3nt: TGTGCCAGCAGCTCAGGGGCCCATTCACCCCTCCACTTT
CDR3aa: CASSSGAHSPLHF

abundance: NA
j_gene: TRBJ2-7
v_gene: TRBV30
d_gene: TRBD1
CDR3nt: TGTGCCTGGAGTCTCCGGGACAGGGCATCGTACGAGCAGTACTTC
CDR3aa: CAWSLRDRASYEQYF

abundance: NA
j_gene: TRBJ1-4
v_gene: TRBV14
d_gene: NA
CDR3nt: TGTGCCAGCAGCCAAGATTGGAGTGGGCGAGAAAAACTGTTTTTT
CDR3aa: CASSQDWSGREKLFF

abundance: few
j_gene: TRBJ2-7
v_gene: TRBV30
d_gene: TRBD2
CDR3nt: TGTGCCTGGAGTGTACCCCCAAGACTAGCGGCCACCTACGAGCAGTACTTC
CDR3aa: CAWSVPPRLAATYEQYF

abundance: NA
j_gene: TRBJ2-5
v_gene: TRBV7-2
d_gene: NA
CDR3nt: TGTGCCAGCAGCACCAGGGCGGGGGCTACCGGGCAAGAGACCCAGTACTTC
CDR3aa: CASSTRAGATGQETQYF

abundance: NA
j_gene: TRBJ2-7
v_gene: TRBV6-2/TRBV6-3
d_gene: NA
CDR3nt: TGTGCCAGCAGTTACGTGGTCTACGAGCAGTACTTC
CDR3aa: CASSYVVYEQYF

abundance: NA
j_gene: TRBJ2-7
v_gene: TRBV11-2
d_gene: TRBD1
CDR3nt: TGTGCCAGCAGCTATGGGACAGCCTACGAGCAGTACTTC
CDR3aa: CASSYGTAYEQYF

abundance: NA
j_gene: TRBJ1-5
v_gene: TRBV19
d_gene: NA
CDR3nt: TGTGCCAGTAGGCTCGTCAAAGGTATTAGCAATCAGCCCCAGCATTTT
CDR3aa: CASRLVKGISNQPQHF

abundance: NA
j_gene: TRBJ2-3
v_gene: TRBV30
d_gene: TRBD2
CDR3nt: TGTGCCTGGGACACTAGCGGGGGGGCTGGAGATACGCAGTATTTT
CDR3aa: CAWDTSGGAGDTQYF

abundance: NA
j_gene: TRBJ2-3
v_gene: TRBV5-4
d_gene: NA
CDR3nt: TGTGCCAGCAGCTTACGGGTTTTAAGTACAGATACGCAGTATTTT
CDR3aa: CASSLRVLSTDTQYF

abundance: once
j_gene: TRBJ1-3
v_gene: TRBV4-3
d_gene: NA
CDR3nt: TGCGCCAGCAGCCCAAGTTTTTGGGACACCGCTTACTCTGGAAACACCATATATTTT
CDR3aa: CASSPSFWDTAYSGNTIYF

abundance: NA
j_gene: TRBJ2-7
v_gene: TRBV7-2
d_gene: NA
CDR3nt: TGTGCCAGCAGCTTAGTATCAATCGGCAGAAACCGATACGAGCAGTACTTC
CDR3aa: CASSLVSIGRNRYEQYF

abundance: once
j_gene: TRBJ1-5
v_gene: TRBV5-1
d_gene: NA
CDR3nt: TGCGCCAGCAGCTTGGATGCGGCAACAAATCAGCCCCAGCATTTT
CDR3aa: CASSLDAATNQPQHF

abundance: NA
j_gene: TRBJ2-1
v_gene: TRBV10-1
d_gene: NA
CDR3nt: TGCGCCAGCATGGAAAATATAGGGTACGACAATGAGCAGTTCTTC
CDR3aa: CASMENIGYDNEQFF